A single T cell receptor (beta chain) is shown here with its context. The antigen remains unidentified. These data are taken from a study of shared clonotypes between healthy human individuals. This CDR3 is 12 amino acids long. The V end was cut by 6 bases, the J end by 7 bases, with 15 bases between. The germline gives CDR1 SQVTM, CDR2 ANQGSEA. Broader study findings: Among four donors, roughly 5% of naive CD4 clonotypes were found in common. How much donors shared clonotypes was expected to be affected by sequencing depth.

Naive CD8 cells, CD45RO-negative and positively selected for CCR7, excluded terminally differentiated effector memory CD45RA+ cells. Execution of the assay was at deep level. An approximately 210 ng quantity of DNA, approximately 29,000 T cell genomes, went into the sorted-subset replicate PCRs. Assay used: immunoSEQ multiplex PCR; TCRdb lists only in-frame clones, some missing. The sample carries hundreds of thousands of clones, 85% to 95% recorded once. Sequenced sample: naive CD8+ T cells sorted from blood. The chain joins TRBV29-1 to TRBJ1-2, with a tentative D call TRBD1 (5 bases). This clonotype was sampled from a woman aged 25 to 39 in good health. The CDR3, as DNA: TGCAGCGTAGAATCCAGGGATACTGGCTACACCTTC. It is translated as CSVESRDTGYTF.